One and the same sample provided the 10 T cell receptor beta chains below, sequenced in a study of blood T cell repertoires in COVID-19. Here immunoSEQ multiplex PCR was the method, and the copy in TCRdb shows in-frame clones only, minus some. The sample holds roughly 40,000 clones; almost 95% are singletons and the top ten take roughly 10%. Input material: peripheral blood. These receptors were taken from a man between 45 and 60 years old with active COVID-19.

The rearrangement joins TRBV5-1 to TRBJ2-1; TRBD2 agrees at 9 bases. V was pared by 6 bases and J by 8 bases, with 12 bases of the junction left unmatched. The CDR3 is made up of 15 amino acids. The V gene's germline CDR1 is SGHRS and CDR2 YFSETQ. CDR3: CASTSGIYFSDEQFF. The CDR3 region has the DNA TGCGCCAGCACTAGCGGGATATACTTTAGCGATGAGCAGTTCTTC.

The chain employs TRBV29-1 and TRBJ2-1, with D maybe TRBD2 (6 bases). Germline V gene sequence: CDR1 SQVTM, CDR2 ANQGSEA. This CDR3 region has 15 residues. Trimming removed 7 bases from V and 5 bases from J, with 21 bases in between. For the CDR3, the DNA is TGCAGCGCCACGGGGCGGGCGGGACCGAACAATGAGCAGTTCTTC. As protein: CSATGRAGPNNEQFF.

The chain employs TRBV10-2 and TRBJ2-5; 8 bases are shared with TRBD2. Looked up from germline, CDR1 is WSHSY and CDR2 is SAAADI. Trimming cost V 3 bases and J 8 bases; bases outside gene matches: 11. The CDR3 extends over 15 amino acids. In DNA, the CDR3 is TGCGCCAGCAGTGATTCTAAGCGGGGGAACCCCACCCAGTACTTC. Its translation is CASSDSKRGNPTQYF.

V gene TRBV6-1 combines with J gene TRBJ2-7; 9 bases match TRBD1. The CDR3 is 15 amino acids. The germline CDR1 and CDR2 sequences are MNHNS and SASEGT. The V segment lost 0 bases and the J segment 4 bases; nucleotides outside the gene matches: 4. CDR3 in DNA: TGTGCCAGCAGTGAAGCCCCGGGACAGGGATACGAGCAGTACTTC. Translating gives CASSEAPGQGYEQYF.

The gene calls are TRBV6-2 or TRBV6-3 and TRBJ1-2, with 7 nucleotides matching TRBD1. CDR1 and CDR2 from the germline V gene are MNHEY and SVGEGT. V lost 0 bases and J lost 7; bases outside the gene matches: 5. The CDR3 consists of 14 residues. DNA of the CDR3: TGTGCCAGCAGTTACTCGAGGGGGCGGGGTGGCTACACCTTC. Its protein product is CASSYSRGRGGYTF.

The chain couples TRBV11-3 to TRBJ2-2, with a possible D match to TRBD2 (5 bases). CDR1 and CDR2 from the germline V gene are SGHNT and YENEEA. The CDR3 spans 13 residues. Trimming took off 5 bases at V and 4 bases at J, with 8 bases between the two ends. Written as DNA, the CDR3 is TGTGCCAGCAGCCCGGACTCCACCGGGGAGCTGTTTTTT. This codes for CASSPDSTGELFF.

The chain joins TRBV6-2 or TRBV6-3 to TRBJ2-7, with TRBD1 identical over 9 bases. The V and J ends lost 0 bases and 4 bases, in that order; junction bases with no gene match: 7. Per germline, CDR1 MNHEY and CDR2 SVGEGT. The CDR3 covers 16 residues. DNA for the CDR3: TGTGCCAGCAGTTACTCTATACAGGGGGCCGGGTACGAGCAGTACTTC. Translating gives CASSYSIQGAGYEQYF.

The V call is TRBV4-2, the J call TRBJ1-2; tentatively, D is TRBD1 (5 bases). Looked up from germline, CDR1 is LGHNA and CDR2 is YNFKEQ. V was shortened by 0 bases and J by 6 bases, with 23 bases between the two germline ends. The CDR3 contains 18 residues. The CDR3 loop reads CASSQESRGQLLTNGYTF. In nucleotides, the CDR3 is TGTGCCAGCAGCCAAGAAAGTCGCGGACAACTCCTCACCAATGGCTACACCTTC.

The rearrangement joins TRBV25-1 to TRBJ1-5; unclear D gene. CDR1 and CDR2 (germline): MGHDK, SYGVNS. V gave up 3 bases and J gave up 0 bases, with 6 bases separating them. The CDR3 has 14 amino acids. The CDR3 sequence is CASSDSNSNQPQHF. In DNA form, the CDR3 reads TGTGCCAGCAGTGATAGTAATAGCAATCAGCCCCAGCATTTT.

The chain combines TRBV7-9 with TRBJ1-1; no clear D. The CDR3 spans 13 residues. Germline V CDR1 and CDR2: SEHNR, FQNEAQ (reference sequence). V was trimmed by 5 bases and J by 2 bases, leaving 9 bases between them. The DNA for the CDR3 is TGTGCCAGCAGCGTAAGCTTAAACACTGAAGCTTTCTTT. It specifies CASSVSLNTEAFF. Based on the CDR3 plus reference TRBV7-9 and TRBJ1-1, the full variable domain is DTGVSQNPRHKITKRGQNVTFRCDPISEHNRLYWYRQTLGQGPEFLTYFQNEAQLEKSRLLSDRFSAERPKGSFSTLEIQRTEQGDSAMYLCASSVSLNTEAFFGQGTRLTVV.